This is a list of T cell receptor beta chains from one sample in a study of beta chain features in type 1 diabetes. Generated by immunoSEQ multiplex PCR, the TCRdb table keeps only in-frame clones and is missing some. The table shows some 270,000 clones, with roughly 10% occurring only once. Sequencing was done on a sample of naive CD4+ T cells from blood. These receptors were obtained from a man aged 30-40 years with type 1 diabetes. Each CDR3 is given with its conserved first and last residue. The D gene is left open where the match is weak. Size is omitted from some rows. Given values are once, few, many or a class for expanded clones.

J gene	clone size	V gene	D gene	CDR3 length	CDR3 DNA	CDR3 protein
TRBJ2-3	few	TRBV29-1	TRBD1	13	TGCAGCGGGGGGACAGGGGGCACAGATACGCAGTATTTT	CSGGTGGTDTQYF
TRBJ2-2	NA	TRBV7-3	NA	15	TGTGCCAGCAGTCCGGACACCAGAGGTACCGGGGAGCTGTTTTTT	CASSPDTRGTGELFF
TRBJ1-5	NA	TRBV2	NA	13	TGTGCCAGCACATCGGGGGAGGTTCAGCCCCAGCATTTT	CASTSGEVQPQHF
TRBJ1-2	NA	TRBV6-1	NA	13	TGTGCCAGCAGGTTGGGAGCTCCCTATGGCTACACCTTC	CASRLGAPYGYTF
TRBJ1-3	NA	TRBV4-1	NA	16	TGCGCCAGCAGCCCCCCCAGGACAGAAAAAAGAAACACCATATATTTT	CASSPPRTEKRNTIYF
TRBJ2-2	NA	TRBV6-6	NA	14	TGTGCCAGCAGTTATCGGACTGCCCCCGGGGAGCTGTTTTTT	CASSYRTAPGELFF
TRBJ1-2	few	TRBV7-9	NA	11	TGTGCCAGCAGCTTACAGTATGGCTACACCTTC	CASSLQYGYTF
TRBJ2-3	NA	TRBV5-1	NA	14	TGCGCCAGCACGGAAGCGGTTGGGGTAAATACGCAGTATTTT	CASTEAVGVNTQYF
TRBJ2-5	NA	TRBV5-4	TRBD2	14	TGTGCCAGCAGCTTGGAGGGAGGGGCGGAGACCCAGTACTTC	CASSLEGGAETQYF
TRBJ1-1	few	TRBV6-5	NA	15	TGTGCCAGCAGTTACGCGGGGAAGGGGAACACTGAAGCTTTCTTT	CASSYAGKGNTEAFF
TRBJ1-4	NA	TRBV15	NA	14	TGTGCCACCAGCAGAGCGCCAGTTGGTGAAAAACTGTTTTTT	CATSRAPVGEKLFF
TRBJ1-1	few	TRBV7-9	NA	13	TGTGCCAGCAGCCCGCGGCCCAACACTGAAGCTTTCTTT	CASSPRPNTEAFF
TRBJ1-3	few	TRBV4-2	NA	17	TGTGCCAGCAGCCAAGATATAACAGGGTACTCGGGGAACACCATATATTTT	CASSQDITGYSGNTIYF
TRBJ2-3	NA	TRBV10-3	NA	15	TGTGCCATCAGTGACTTAGCGGGGACAGTCGATACGCAGTATTTT	CAISDLAGTVDTQYF
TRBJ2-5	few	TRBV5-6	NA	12	TGTGCCAGCAGCCCAGGGTTGGAGACCCAGTACTTC	CASSPGLETQYF
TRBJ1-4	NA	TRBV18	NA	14	TGTGCCAGCTCACCAGTGGTGGGAGGCGAAAAACTGTTTTTT	CASSPVVGGEKLFF
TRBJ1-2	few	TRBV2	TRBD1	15	TGTGCCAGCAGTGGGGACAGGACTGCTAACTATGGCTACACCTTC	CASSGDRTANYGYTF
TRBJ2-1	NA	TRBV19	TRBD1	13	TGTGCCAGTTCGACAGGGTTCAGCAATGAGCAGTTCTTC	CASSTGFSNEQFF
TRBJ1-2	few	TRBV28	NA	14	TGTGCCAGCACCAATCCCACAGGGCACTATGGCTACACCTTC	CASTNPTGHYGYTF
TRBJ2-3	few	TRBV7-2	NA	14	TGTGCCAGCAGCCCCCTTACTACTCTCGATACGCAGTATTTT	CASSPLTTLDTQYF
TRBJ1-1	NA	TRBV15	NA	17	TGTGCCACCAGCAGAATGCGGTGGAGAGGCGCGAACACTGAAGCTTTCTTT	CATSRMRWRGANTEAFF
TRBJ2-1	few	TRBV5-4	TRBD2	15	TGTGCCAGCAGCTCCGGGACTACGGTTCTCAATGAGCAGTTCTTC	CASSSGTTVLNEQFF
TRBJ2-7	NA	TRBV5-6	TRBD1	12	TGTGCCAGCAGCTCGACAGGGGACGAGCAGTACTTC	CASSSTGDEQYF
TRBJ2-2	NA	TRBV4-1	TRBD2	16	TGCGCCAGCAGCCGAAGCGGGGGGGGAAAGACCGGGGAGCTGTTTTTT	CASSRSGGGKTGELFF
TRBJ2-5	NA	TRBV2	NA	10	TGTGCCAGCCTAGGAGAGACCCAGTACTTC	CASLGETQYF
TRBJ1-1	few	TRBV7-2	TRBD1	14	TGTGCCAGCAGCTCGGTACAGGGGTACACTGAAGCTTTCTTT	CASSSVQGYTEAFF
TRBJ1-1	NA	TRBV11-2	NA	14	TGTGCCAGCAGCTTAGGGACCCCGAGGGCTGAAGCTTTCTTT	CASSLGTPRAEAFF
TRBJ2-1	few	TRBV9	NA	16	TGTGCCAGCAGCGTAGAAATCGGCGGGGCTTACAATGAGCAGTTCTTC	CASSVEIGGAYNEQFF
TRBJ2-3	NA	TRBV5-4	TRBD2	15	TGTGCCAGCAGCTTGCAGCGGGGGGCGGGGGATACGCAGTATTTT	CASSLQRGAGDTQYF
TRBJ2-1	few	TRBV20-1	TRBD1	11	TGCAGTGCAGAGACAGACAGGGGGCAGTTCTTC	CSAETDRGQFF
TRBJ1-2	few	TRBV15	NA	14	TGTGCCACCAGCAGGAAGATAGGAGGGGATGGCTACACCTTC	CATSRKIGGDGYTF
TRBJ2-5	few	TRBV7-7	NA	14	TGTGCTAGCAGCGCGTCACAGATCGCAGAGACCCAGTACTTC	CASSASQIAETQYF
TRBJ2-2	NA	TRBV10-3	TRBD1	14	TGTGCCATCAGGGACAGGACCAACACCGGGGAGCTGTTTTTT	CAIRDRTNTGELFF
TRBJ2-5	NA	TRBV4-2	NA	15	TGTGCCAGCAGCCAAGATCGGGGGTTAGGGGAGACCCAGTACTTC	CASSQDRGLGETQYF
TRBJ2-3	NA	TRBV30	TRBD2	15	TGTGCCTGGAGTGTAAGAGCGGGGGGCACAGATACGCAGTATTTT	CAWSVRAGGTDTQYF
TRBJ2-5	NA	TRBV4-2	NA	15	TGTGCCAGCAGCCAAGATTTTGGGGGAGGAGAGACCCAGTACTTC	CASSQDFGGGETQYF
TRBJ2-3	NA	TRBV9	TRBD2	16	TGTGCCAGCAGCGTAACTAGCGGGGGGCCTACAGATACGCAGTATTTT	CASSVTSGGPTDTQYF
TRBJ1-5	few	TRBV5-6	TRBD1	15	TGTGCCAGCAGCCTTCTTCAGGGGGCCGGTCAGCCCCAGCATTTT	CASSLLQGAGQPQHF
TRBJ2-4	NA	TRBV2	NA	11	TGTGCCAGCAACCGGGACCTAGCGCCGTACTTC	CASNRDLAPYF
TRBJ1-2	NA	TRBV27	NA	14	TGTGCCAGCAGTTCGGAGACAGTGCCTTTAAGCTACACCTTC	CASSSETVPLSYTF
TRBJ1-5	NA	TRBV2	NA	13	TGTGCCAGCAGTGAAGGAAGGGGCCAGCCCCAGCATTTT	CASSEGRGQPQHF
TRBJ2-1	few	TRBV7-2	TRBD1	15	TGTGCCAGCAGCAAGGGACAGGGGTCCTACAATGAGCAGTTCTTC	CASSKGQGSYNEQFF
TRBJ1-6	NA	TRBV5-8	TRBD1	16	TGTGCCAGCAGCTACCCAGGGGACAGTCTTACTTCACCCCTCCACTTT	CASSYPGDSLTSPLHF
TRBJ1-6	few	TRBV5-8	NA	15	TGTGCCAGCAGGCCAGTCCGCGGCGGGCATTCACCCCTCCACTTT	CASRPVRGGHSPLHF
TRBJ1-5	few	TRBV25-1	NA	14	TGTGCCAGCAGTGAATATGGGGGAGGTCAGCCCCAGCATTTT	CASSEYGGGQPQHF
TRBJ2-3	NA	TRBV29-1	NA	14	TGCAGCGCTTCGGCGGGGGCCCCCCCCGATACGCAGTATTTT	CSASAGAPPDTQYF